This entry is about one TCR beta chain. Sequencing was performed with immunoSEQ multiplex PCR; in TCRdb, only in-frame clones are kept and a portion is missing. The table has about 90,000 clones, about 81% seen once. Per germline, CDR1 KGHSH and CDR2 LQKENI. J lost 4 bases, V lost 7 bases, and 1 base had no gene match. The length of the CDR3 is 13 residues. These data belong to a study of blood T cell repertoires in COVID-19. The source material was peripheral blood. The V call is TRBV18, the J call TRBJ2-3; TRBD1 matches 11 bases. This receptor was taken from a human donor in a cohort sampled during active COVID-19. The CDR3 loop is CASWGQGADTQYF. The DNA of the CDR3 is TGTGCCAGCTGGGGACAGGGGGCAGATACGCAGTATTTT.